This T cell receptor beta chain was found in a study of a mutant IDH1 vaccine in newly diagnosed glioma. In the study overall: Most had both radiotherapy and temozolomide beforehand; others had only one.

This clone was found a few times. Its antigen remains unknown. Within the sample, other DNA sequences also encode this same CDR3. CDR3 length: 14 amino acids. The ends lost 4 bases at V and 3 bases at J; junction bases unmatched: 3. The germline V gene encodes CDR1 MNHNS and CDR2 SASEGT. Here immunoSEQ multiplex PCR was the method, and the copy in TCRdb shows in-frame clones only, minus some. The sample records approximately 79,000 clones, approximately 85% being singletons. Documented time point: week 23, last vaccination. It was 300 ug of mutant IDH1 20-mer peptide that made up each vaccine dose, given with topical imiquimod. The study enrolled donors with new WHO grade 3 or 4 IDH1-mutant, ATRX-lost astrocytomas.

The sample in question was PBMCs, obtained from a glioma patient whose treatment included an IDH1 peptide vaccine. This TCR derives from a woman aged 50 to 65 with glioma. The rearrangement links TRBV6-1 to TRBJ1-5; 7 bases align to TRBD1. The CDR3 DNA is TGTGCCAGCAGTGGGACAGGCCTCAATCAGCCCCAGCATTTT. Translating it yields CASSGTGLNQPQHF.